Below are 5 T cell receptor beta chains sequenced from a single sample in a study of T-cell reconstitution after alpha-beta-depleted transplantation in children. Library preparation (for TCRbeta) was performed with unique molecular identifiers. TCRdb analysed the PCR reads with MiXCR anew, one entry per CDR3 protein. This sample has around 130,000 distinct CDR3 sequences, with 9.5% to 10% found just once. The sample in question was PBMCs, mostly from graft donor cells, obtained 180 days after TCRalphabeta/CD19-depleted stem cell transplant. The receptors were gathered from a girl less than two years old who had a stem cell transplant for combined immunodeficiency, so the T cells may come from the graft donor.

This clonotype occurred a few times. V usage is TRBV29-1 and J usage is TRBJ2-1; TRBD2 aligns across 11 bases. Germline V lookup: CDR1 SQVTM, CDR2 ANQGSEA. The CDR3 is 14 residues long. The junction had 2 bases not matched to a gene; V was cut back by 5 bases and J by 2 bases. CDR3 loop: CSVMTSGAYNEQFF. The CDR3 nucleotides read TGCAGCGTTATGACTAGCGGGGCCTACAATGAGCAGTTCTTC.

This clonotype was observed a handful of times. The chain is built from TRBV7-2 and TRBJ2-7, with 7 bases that match TRBD2. The CDR3 runs to 14 residues. Germline CDR1 is SGHTA and CDR2 is FQGNSA. V gave up 2 bases and J gave up 4 bases; unmatched junction bases: 5. The CDR3 loop is CASSLYPGGYEQYF. In nucleotides, the CDR3 is TGTGCCAGCAGCTTATACCCCGGGGGGTACGAGCAGTACTTC.

There are a few counts of this clonotype. The chain is built from TRBV5-6 and TRBJ2-4, with 8 nucleotides matching TRBD1. J gave up 3 bases and V 1 base, and 9 bases lay outside the gene matches. The CDR3 is 17 amino acids. Germline lookup yields CDR1 SGHDT and CDR2 YYEEEE. CDR3 DNA sequence: TGTGCCAGCAGCTTGTTAGTTTCCACAGGGGGCAAAAACATTCAGTACTTC. It is translated as CASSLLVSTGGKNIQYF.

This clonotype has a count of ten or more. V is TRBV12-3 or TRBV12-4 and J is TRBJ2-5; D is ambiguous. The CDR3 has 11 residues. V shed 7 bases and J shed 4 bases, with 7 bases lying between them. The CDR3 sequence: CASTLGETQYF. The CDR3 DNA reads TGTGCCAGCACCCTAGGAGAGACCCAGTACTTC.

The chain joins TRBV29-1 to TRBJ2-7, with no clear D. Per the germline V gene, CDR1 is SQVTM and CDR2 is ANQGSEA. Trimming took 5 bases from V and 3 from J, leaving 14 bases between them. This CDR3 is built from 13 residues. The chain's CDR3 is CSVRTGRSYEQYF. The CDR3, as DNA: TGCAGCGTTCGAACGGGCAGGAGCTACGAGCAGTACTTC.